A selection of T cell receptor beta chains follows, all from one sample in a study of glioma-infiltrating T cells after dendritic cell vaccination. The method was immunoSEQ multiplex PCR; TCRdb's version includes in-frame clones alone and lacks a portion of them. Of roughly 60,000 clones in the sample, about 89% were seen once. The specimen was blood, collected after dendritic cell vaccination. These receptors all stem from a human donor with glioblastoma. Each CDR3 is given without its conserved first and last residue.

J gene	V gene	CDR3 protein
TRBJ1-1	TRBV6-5	ASRPQTVNTEAF
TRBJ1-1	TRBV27	ASSFQGSNTEAF
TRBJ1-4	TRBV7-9	ASSFRFGGEKLF
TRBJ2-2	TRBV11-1	ASSYILAGGTGELF
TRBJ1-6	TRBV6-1	ASSEDRDSFSPLH
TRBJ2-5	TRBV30	ACRRGVKETQY
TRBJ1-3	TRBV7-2	ASSLGGIGGGRGNTIY
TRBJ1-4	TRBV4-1	ASSHPGTANEKLF
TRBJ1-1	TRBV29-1	SARTGNTEAF
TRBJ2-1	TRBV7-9	ASSQAPSYEQF
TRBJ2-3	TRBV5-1	ASSLGQGTADTQY
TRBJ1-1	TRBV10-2	ASSDFTSGGTEAF
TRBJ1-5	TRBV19	ASSATRGGAGPQH
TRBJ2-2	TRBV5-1	ASSLTSDTGELF
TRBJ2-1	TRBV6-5	ASSPLSGGSDEQF
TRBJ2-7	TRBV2	ASRISGRAYEQY
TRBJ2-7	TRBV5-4	ASSEDYRYEQY
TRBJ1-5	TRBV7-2	ASSPQANNNQPQH
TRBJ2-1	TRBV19	ASLPHRGTSYNEQF
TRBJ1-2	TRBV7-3	ASSLTSHYGYT
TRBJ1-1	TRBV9	ASSVTVNTEAF
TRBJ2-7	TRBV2	ASSVQRAYEQY